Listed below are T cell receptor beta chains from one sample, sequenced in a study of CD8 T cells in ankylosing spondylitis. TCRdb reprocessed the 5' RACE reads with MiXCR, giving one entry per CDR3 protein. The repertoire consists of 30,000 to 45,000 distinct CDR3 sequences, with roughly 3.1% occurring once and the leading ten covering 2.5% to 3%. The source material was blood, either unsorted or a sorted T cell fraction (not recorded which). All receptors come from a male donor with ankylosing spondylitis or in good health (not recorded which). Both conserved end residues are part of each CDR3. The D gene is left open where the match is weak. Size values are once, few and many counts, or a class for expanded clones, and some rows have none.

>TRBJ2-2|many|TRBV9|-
CASSVMGDTGELFF
TGTGCCAGCAGCGTGATGGGGGACACCGGGGAGCTGTTTTTT
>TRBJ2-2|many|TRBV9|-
CASRIADYTGELFF
TGTGCCAGCAGAATAGCCGACTACACCGGGGAGCTGTTTTTT
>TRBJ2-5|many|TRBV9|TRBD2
CASSVGRTSGRFRETQYF
TGTGCCAGCAGCGTAGGGAGGACTAGCGGGAGGTTCAGAGAGACCCAGTACTTC
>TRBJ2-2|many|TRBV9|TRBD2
CASSVELAGVGSGELFF
TGTGCCAGCAGCGTAGAACTAGCGGGAGTAGGTTCCGGGGAGCTGTTTTTT
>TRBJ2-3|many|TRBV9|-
CASSVGSSIDTQYF
TGTGCCAGCAGCGTAGGGTCTAGTATAGATACGCAGTATTTT
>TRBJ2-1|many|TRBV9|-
CASSVPARGGYNEQFF
TGTGCCAGCAGCGTACCCGCCCGCGGTGGCTACAATGAGCAGTTCTTC
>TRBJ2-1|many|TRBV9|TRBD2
CASSVEPAGGPPFF
TGTGCCAGCAGCGTAGAACCAGCGGGGGGCCCGCCGTTCTTC
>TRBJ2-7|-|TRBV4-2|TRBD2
CASSATSGLSYEQYF
TGTGCCAGCAGCGCAACTAGCGGTCTATCCTACGAGCAGTACTTC
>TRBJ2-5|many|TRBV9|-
CASSVAIGSRETQYF
TGTGCCAGCAGCGTAGCTATAGGGAGTCGGGAGACCCAGTACTTC
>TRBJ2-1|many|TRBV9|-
CASSVEAEYNEQFF
TGTGCCAGCAGCGTAGAGGCTGAATACAATGAGCAGTTCTTC
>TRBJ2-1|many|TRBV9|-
CASSVGTVNEQFF
TGTGCCAGCAGCGTAGGCACAGTCAATGAGCAGTTCTTC
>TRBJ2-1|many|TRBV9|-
CASSLDTLLRNEQFF
TGTGCCAGCAGCTTGGACACCCTCCTTCGCAATGAGCAGTTCTTC
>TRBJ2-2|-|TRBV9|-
CASSVARERTGELFF
TGTGCCAGCAGCGTAGCACGGGAGCGGACCGGGGAGCTGTTTTTT
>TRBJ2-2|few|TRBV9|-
CASSAGLISNTGELFF
TGTGCCAGCAGCGCCGGTCTGATATCGAACACCGGGGAGCTGTTTTTT
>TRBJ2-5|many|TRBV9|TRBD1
CASSGQTGGGETQYF
TGTGCCAGCAGCGGCCAAACAGGGGGAGGAGAGACCCAGTACTTC
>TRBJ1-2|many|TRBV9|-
CASSVAGTAYGYTF
TGTGCCAGCAGCGTGGCAGGGACTGCCTATGGCTACACCTTC
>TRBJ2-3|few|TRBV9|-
CASSVGMTDTQYF
TGTGCCAGCAGCGTAGGGATGACAGATACGCAGTATTTT
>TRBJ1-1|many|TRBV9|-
CASSVEGGLLNTEAFF
TGTGCCAGCAGCGTAGAAGGGGGACTCCTAAACACTGAAGCTTTCTTT
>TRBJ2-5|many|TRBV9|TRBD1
CASSTTPQGSMETQYF
TGTGCCAGCAGCACCACCCCACAGGGGTCTATGGAGACCCAGTACTTC
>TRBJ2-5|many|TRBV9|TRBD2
CASSAVLAGGQETQYF
TGTGCCAGCAGCGCCGTACTAGCGGGAGGGCAAGAGACCCAGTACTTC
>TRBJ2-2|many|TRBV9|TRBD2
CASSATSGNTGELFF
TGTGCCAGCAGCGCAACTAGCGGAAACACCGGGGAGCTGTTTTTT
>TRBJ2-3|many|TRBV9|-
CASSSHPDTQYF
TGTGCCAGCAGCTCACACCCAGATACGCAGTATTTT
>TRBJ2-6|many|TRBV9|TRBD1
CASSDRGKSVGANVLTF
TGTGCCAGCAGCGACAGGGGTAAATCAGTCGGGGCCAACGTCCTGACTTTC
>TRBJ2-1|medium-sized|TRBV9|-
CASSVGVGGSYNEQFF
TGTGCCAGCAGCGTAGGGGTCGGGGGCTCCTACAATGAGCAGTTCTTC
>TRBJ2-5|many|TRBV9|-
CASSAERGPQETQYF
TGTGCCAGCAGCGCTGAGAGAGGACCCCAAGAGACCCAGTACTTC
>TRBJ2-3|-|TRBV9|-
CASSAQGSDTQYF
TGTGCCAGCAGCGCGCAGGGTTCGGATACGCAGTATTTT
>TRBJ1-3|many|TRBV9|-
CASRGAGEVNTIYF
TGTGCCAGCAGGGGAGCAGGGGAGGTAAACACCATATATTTT
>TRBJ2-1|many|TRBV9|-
CASSVEVGVQANEQFF
TGTGCCAGCAGCGTTGAAGTAGGGGTTCAGGCCAATGAGCAGTTCTTC
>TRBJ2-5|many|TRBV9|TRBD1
CASSAVTGSWGETQYF
TGTGCCAGCAGCGCCGTGACAGGGAGTTGGGGGGAGACCCAGTACTTC
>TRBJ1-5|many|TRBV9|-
CASSVDGVSNQPQHF
TGTGCCAGCAGCGTAGATGGGGTTAGCAATCAGCCCCAGCATTTT
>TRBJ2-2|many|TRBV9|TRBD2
CASSVGASGGESGELFF
TGTGCCAGCAGCGTAGGTGCCAGCGGGGGGGAATCCGGGGAGCTGTTTTTT
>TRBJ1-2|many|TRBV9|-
CASSAPSGQSTRDYGYTF
TGTGCCAGCAGCGCTCCTTCCGGGCAGTCAACTCGGGACTATGGCTACACCTTC
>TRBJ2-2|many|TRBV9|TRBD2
CASSVSGSNTGELFF
TGTGCCAGCAGCGTGAGCGGGAGTAACACCGGGGAGCTGTTTTTT
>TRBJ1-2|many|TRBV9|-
CASSVARRNPTYGYTF
TGTGCCAGCAGCGTAGCTCGCCGGAATCCGACCTATGGCTACACCTTC
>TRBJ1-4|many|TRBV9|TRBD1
CASSVGQDYEKLFF
TGTGCCAGCAGCGTTGGACAGGATTATGAAAAACTGTTTTTT
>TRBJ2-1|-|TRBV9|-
CASTPGTHYNEQFF
TGTGCCAGCACCCCCGGGACACACTACAATGAGCAGTTCTTC
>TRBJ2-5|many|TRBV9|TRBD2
CASSPRLAGGYQETQYF
TGTGCCAGCAGCCCCCGACTAGCGGGGGGCTACCAAGAGACCCAGTACTTC
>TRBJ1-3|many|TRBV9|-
CASSPPDGSSGNTIYF
TGTGCCAGCAGCCCCCCCGACGGGAGCTCTGGAAACACCATATATTTT
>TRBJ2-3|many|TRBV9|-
CASGSVSDTQYF
TGTGCCAGCGGGTCAGTTTCGGATACGCAGTATTTT
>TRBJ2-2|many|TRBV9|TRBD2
CASSVGLALGELFF
TGTGCCAGCAGCGTAGGACTAGCACTCGGGGAGCTGTTTTTT
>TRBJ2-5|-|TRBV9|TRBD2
CASSAPPGTTTETQYF
TGTGCCAGCAGCGCCCCTCCCGGGACTACCACCGAGACCCAGTACTTC
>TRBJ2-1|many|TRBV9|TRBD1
CASSVAPDRANEQFF
TGTGCCAGCAGCGTAGCTCCGGACAGGGCCAATGAGCAGTTCTTC
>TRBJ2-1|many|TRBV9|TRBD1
CASSPQDRALNEQFF
TGTGCCAGCAGCCCCCAGGACAGGGCATTGAATGAGCAGTTCTTC
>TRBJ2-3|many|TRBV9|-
CASSVLATRTDTQYF
TGTGCCAGCAGCGTCCTAGCGACCCGCACAGATACGCAGTATTTT
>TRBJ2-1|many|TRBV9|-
CASSRSVSLSYNEQFF
TGTGCCAGCAGCCGTAGTGTGTCTCTCTCCTACAATGAGCAGTTCTTC
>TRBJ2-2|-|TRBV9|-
CASSVTLGGGTGELFF
TGTGCCAGCAGCGTAACCCTCGGAGGAGGGACCGGGGAGCTGTTTTTT
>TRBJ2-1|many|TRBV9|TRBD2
CASSVTSGRVNEQFF
TGTGCCAGCAGCGTGACTAGCGGGAGAGTTAATGAGCAGTTCTTC
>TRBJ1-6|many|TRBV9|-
CASSRLAEGSPLHF
TGTGCCAGCTCTCGGCTGGCCGAGGGTTCACCCCTCCACTTT
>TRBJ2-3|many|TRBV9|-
CASSVGASGASTDTQYF
TGTGCCAGCAGCGTAGGAGCGAGCGGCGCTAGCACAGATACGCAGTATTTT